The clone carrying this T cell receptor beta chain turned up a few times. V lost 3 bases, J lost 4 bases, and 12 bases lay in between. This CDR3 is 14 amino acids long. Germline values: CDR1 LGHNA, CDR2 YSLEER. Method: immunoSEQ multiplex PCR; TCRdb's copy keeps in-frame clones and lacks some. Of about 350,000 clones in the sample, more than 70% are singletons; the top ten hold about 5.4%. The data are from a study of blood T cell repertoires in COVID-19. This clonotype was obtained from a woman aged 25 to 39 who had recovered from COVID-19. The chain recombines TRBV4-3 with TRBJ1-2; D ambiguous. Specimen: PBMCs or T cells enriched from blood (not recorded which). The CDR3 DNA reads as TGCGCCAGCAGCCAGGCCACAGCTGGCTATGGCTACACCTTC. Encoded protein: CASSQATAGYGYTF.